This passage covers 12 T cell receptor beta chains from one sample sequenced in a study of regulatory T cells in long-lasting Graves disease. Time point given: newly diagnosed GD, antithyroid drugs for less than 3 months. Preparation of the TCR library used RNA extracted from PBMCs. Arm-PCR of CDR3 regions and iRepertoire HTBI primers were the basis on which TCR beta libraries were built. TCRdb reprocessed the multiplex PCR reads via MiXCR and lists one record per CDR3 protein. The top ten clones hold about 38% of a sample with around 330,000 distinct CDR3 sequences, over 15% of them seen once. The sample here was peripheral blood mononuclear cells (PBMCs), taken at new diagnosis, from a patient treated with antithyroid drugs. These TCRs come from a female donor with Graves disease.

The chain combines TRBV28 with TRBJ2-7; D is uncertain. The CDR3 spans 14 residues. V was trimmed by 4 bases and J by 0 bases, leaving 10 bases between them. Germline values: CDR1 MDHEN, CDR2 SYDVKM. The CDR3 nucleotides are TGTGCCAGCAGTTACTCAGCAAGCTCCTACGAGCAGTACTTC. It yields the protein CASSYSASSYEQYF. The full variable domain, its missing parts supplied by reference TRBV28 and TRBJ2-7, is DVKVTQSSRYLVKRTGEKVFLECVQDMDHENMFWYRQDPGLGLRLIYFSYDVKMKEKGDIPEGYSVSREKKERFSLILESASTNQTSMYLCASSYSASSYEQYFGPGTRLTVT.

This clonotype was counted ten times or more. V and J are TRBV7-9 and TRBJ1-5; a possible D gene is TRBD1 (5 bases). Germline CDR1 SEHNR, CDR2 FQNEAQ (reference sequence). Trimming cost V 5 bases and J 1 base, with 12 bases left between them. The CDR3 is 15 amino acids. This CDR3 is CASSVQGGSNQPQHF. For the CDR3, the DNA is TGTGCCAGCAGCGTCCAGGGAGGGAGCAATCAGCCCCAGCATTTT.

The table lists this clonotype with many counts. This sequence joins TRBV12-3 or TRBV12-4 and TRBJ1-2; TRBD1 is a possible D gene (6 bases). CDR3 length equals 15 residues. Trimming shortened V by 6 bases and J by 0 bases, and 14 bases separated the two germline ends. CDR3 sequence: CASRESGATNYGYTF. CDR3 coding DNA: TGTGCCAGCAGGGAGTCGGGGGCCACTAACTATGGCTACACCTTC.

This clonotype has ten or more counts. This chain uses TRBV2 with TRBJ2-5, with D possibly being TRBD2 (6 bases). Trimming left V 6 bases short and J 5 bases short, with 13 bases between. Germline loops: CDR1 SNHLY, CDR2 FYNNEI. The CDR3 sequence is 13 residues long. The CDR3: CASRRLVGETQYF. CDR3 in DNA: TGTGCCAGCAGACGACTAGTGGGGGAGACCCAGTACTTC.

Comment on this clonotype: Mismatch with germline at one junction end may stem from a read error. The J gene is TRBJ2-7, the V gene TRBV6-2 or TRBV6-3, with 10 bases that match TRBD2. The germline V gene has CDR1 MNHEY and CDR2 SVGEGT. This CDR3 contains 16 residues. The DNA of the CDR3 is TGTACCAGCAGAGGGTGGGCTAGCGGGAGTTCGGGGGAGCAGTACTTC. Translating it yields CTSRGWASGSSGEQYF.

The chain combines TRBV27 with TRBJ2-5; tentative D call: TRBD1 (7 bases). Trimming took 6 bases from V and 5 from J, leaving 16 bases between them. The CDR3 is made up of 14 amino acids. CDR1 and CDR2 (germline): MNHEY, SMNVEV (reference sequence). CDR3 residues: CASSPDSGGETQYF. The CDR3 DNA is TGTGCCAGCAGCCCAGACTCAGGGGGGGAGACCCAGTACTTC.

There are many counts of this clonotype. CDR3 sequence: CATSTGTVNSPLHF. CDR3 nucleotide sequence: TGTGCCACCAGCACCGGGACTGTTAATTCACCCCTCCACTTT. The chain employs TRBV15 and TRBJ1-6, with a weak D call TRBD1 (5 bases). Germline values: CDR1 LNHNV, CDR2 YYDKDF (reference sequence). Trimming cost V 4 bases and J 6 bases, with 10 bases left between them. The CDR3 has 14 residues.

This clonotype occurred many times. This chain connects TRBV6-5 to TRBJ1-4; 7 bases are shared with TRBD1. The CDR3 is 14 amino acids. Germline V gives CDR1 MNHEY, CDR2 SVGAGI. J was trimmed by 7 bases and V by 4 bases; bases with no gene match: 6. The CDR3 region is CASSFLQGREKLFF. The DNA for the CDR3 is TGTGCCAGCAGTTTTTTACAGGGGCGTGAAAAACTGTTTTTT.

This clonotype was picked up many times. A read error may account for a junction end that differs from germline. The chain recombines TRBV7-6 with TRBJ2-1, with D unclear. The CDR3 contains 12 residues. Per germline, CDR1 SGHVS and CDR2 FNYEAQ. CDR3 DNA sequence: TGTGCCAGCAGCTTAGGGTTCCAATCGGTCGAATTC. Translated, it gives CASSLGFQSVEF.

This clonotype was detected a few times. At one boundary the junction diverges from the germline segment, which might be a read error. The chain couples TRBV6-2 or TRBV6-3 to TRBJ1-1; 8 bases line up with TRBD1. Germline CDR1 is MNHEY and CDR2 is SVGEGT. The CDR3 has 15 residues. The CDR3 is CASSSGGNPNTKAFF. CDR3 sequence (DNA): TGTGCCAGCAGTTCAGGGGGCAATCCGAACACTAAAGCTTTCTTT.

The J gene is TRBJ1-2, the V gene TRBV6-1; a possible D gene is TRBD1 (5 bases). The germline CDR1 and CDR2 sequences are MNHNS and SASEGT. Trimming pared 4 bases from V and 5 bases from J, leaving 14 bases between. The CDR3 has 14 residues. In DNA form, the CDR3 reads TGTGCCAGCAGTGGGGGCGTCCGAACGTATGGCTACACCTTC. Protein sequence: CASSGGVRTYGYTF.

The table lists this clonotype with many counts. The chain links TRBV11-2 to TRBJ2-3; either TRBD1 or TRBD2 may fit D (6 bases each). V lost 5 bases and J 8 bases, leaving 14 bases between the germline ends. Germline V lookup: CDR1 SGHAT, CDR2 FQNNGV. The CDR3 runs 13 residues. As DNA, the CDR3 is TGTGCCAGCAGCCCGGCTACGGGGGCTACGCAGTATTTT. Protein product: CASSPATGATQYF.